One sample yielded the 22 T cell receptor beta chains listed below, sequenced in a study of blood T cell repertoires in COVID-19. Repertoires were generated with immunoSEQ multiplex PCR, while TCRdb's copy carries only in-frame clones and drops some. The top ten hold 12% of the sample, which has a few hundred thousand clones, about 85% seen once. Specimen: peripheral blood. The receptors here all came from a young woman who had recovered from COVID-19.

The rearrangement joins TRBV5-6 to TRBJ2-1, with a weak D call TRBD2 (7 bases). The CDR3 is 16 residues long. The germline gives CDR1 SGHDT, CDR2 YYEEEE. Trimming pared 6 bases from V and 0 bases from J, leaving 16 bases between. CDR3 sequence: CASILLGGASYNEQFF. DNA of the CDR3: TGTGCCAGCATCCTCCTGGGGGGGGCCTCCTACAATGAGCAGTTCTTC.

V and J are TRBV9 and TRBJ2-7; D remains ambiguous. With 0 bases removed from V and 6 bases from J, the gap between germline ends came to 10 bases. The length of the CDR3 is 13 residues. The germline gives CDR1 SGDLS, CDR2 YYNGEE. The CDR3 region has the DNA TGTGCCAGCAGCGTAGCAGTTTACAGCGAGCAGTACTTC. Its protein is CASSVAVYSEQYF.

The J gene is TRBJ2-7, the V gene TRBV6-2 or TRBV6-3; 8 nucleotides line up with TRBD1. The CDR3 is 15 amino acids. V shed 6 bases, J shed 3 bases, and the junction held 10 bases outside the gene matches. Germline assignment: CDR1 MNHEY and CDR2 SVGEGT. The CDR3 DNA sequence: TGTGCCAGCAGCGGGTCCGGGACAGGAGGCTACGAGCAGTACTTC. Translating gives CASSGSGTGGYEQYF.

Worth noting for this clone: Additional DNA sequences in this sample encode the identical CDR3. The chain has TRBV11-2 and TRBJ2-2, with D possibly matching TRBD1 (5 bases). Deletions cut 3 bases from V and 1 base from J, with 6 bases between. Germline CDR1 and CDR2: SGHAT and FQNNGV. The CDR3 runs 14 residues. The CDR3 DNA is TGTGCCAGCAGCTTTGGACAGAACACCGGGGAGCTGTTTTTT. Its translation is CASSFGQNTGELFF.

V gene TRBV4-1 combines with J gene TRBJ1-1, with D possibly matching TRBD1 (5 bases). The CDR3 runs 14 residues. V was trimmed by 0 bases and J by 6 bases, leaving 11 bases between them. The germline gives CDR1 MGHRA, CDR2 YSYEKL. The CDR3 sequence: CASSQEGRVSEAFF. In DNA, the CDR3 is TGCGCCAGCAGCCAAGAAGGCAGGGTCTCTGAAGCTTTCTTT.

The chain's CDR3 is CASSPGTGGNEQFF. CDR3 coding DNA: TGTGCCAGCAGCCCCGGGACAGGGGGCAATGAGCAGTTCTTC. The V gene is TRBV6-4, the J gene TRBJ2-1, with 11 bases that match TRBD1. J lost 6 bases, V lost 6 bases, and 4 bases had no gene match. The CDR3 spans 14 residues. Per the germline V gene, CDR1 is MRHNA and CDR2 is SNTAGT.

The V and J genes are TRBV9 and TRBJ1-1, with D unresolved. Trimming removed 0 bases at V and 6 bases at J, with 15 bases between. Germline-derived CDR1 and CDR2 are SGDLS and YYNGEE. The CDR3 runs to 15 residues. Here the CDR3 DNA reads TGTGCCAGCAGCGTAGTTGGTGGAGGGCACGCTGAAGCTTTCTTT. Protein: CASSVVGGGHAEAFF. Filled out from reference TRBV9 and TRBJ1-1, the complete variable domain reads DSGVTQTPKHLITATGQRVTLRCSPRSGDLSVYWYQQSLDQGLQFLIQYYNGEERAKGNILERFSAQQFPDLHSELNLSSLELGDSALYFCASSVVGGGHAEAFFGQGTRLTVV.

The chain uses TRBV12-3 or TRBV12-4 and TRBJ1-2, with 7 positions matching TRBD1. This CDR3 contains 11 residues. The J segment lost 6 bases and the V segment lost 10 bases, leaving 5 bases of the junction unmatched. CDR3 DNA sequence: TGTGCCACCGCGACAGGGAATGGCTACACCTTC. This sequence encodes CATATGNGYTF.

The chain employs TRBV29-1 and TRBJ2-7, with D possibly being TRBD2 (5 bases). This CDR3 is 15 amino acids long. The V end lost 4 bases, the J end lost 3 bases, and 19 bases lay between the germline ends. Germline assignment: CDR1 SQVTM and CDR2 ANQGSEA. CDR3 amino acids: CSVGPGSSPIYEQYF. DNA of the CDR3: TGCAGCGTTGGGCCGGGGTCATCCCCCATCTACGAGCAGTACTTC.

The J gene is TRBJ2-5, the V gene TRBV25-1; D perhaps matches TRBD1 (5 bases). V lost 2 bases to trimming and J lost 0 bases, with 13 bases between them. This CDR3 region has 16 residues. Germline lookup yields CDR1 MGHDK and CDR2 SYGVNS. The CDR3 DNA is TGTGCCAGCAGTGAAAATCAGGGATTGTACCAAGAGACCCAGTACTTC. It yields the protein CASSENQGLYQETQYF.

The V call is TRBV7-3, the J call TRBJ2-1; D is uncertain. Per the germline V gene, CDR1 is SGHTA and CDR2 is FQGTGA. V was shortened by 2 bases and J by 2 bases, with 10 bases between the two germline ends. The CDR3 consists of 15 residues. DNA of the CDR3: TGTGCCAGCAGCTTAGAACAGATTCCCTACAATGAGCAGTTCTTC. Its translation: CASSLEQIPYNEQFF.

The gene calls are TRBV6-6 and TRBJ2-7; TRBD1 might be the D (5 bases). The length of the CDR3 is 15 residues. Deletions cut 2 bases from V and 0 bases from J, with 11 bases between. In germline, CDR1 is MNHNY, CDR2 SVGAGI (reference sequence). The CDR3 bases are TGTGCCAGCAGTTACACTGGGGCGAGCTCCTACGAGCAGTACTTC. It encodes CASSYTGASSYEQYF.

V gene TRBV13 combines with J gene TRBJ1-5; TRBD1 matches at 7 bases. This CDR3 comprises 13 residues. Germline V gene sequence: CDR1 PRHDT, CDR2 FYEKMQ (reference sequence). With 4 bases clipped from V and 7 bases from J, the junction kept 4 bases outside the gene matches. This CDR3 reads CASSSDREQPQHF. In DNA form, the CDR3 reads TGTGCCAGCAGCTCCGACAGGGAACAGCCCCAGCATTTT. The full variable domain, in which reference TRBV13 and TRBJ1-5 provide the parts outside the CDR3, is AAGVIQSPRHLIKEKRETATLKCYPIPRHDTVYWYQQGPGQDPQFLISFYEKMQSDKGSIPDRFSAQQFSDYHSELNMSSLELGDSALYFCASSSDREQPQHFGDGTRLSIL.

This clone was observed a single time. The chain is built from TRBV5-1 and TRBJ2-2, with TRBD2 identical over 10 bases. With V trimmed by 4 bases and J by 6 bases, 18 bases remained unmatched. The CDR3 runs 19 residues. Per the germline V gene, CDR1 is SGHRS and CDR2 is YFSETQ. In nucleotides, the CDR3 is TGCGCCAGCAGCCCCCATTCCCGCCTAGCGGGAGAAAGGTCCGGGGAGCTGTTTTTT. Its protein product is CASSPHSRLAGERSGELFF. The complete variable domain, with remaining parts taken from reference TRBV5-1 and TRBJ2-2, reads KAGVTQTPRYLIKTRGQQVTLSCSPISGHRSVSWYQQTPGQGLQFLFEYFSETQRNKGNFPGRFSGRQFSNSRSEMNVSTLELGDSALYLCASSPHSRLAGERSGELFFGEGSRLTVL.

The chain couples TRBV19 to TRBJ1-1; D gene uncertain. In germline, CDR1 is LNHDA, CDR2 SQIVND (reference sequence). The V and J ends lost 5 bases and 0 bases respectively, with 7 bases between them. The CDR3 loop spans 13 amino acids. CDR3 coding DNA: TGTGCCAGTAGTCTCAACTTGAACACTGAAGCTTTCTTT. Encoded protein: CASSLNLNTEAFF. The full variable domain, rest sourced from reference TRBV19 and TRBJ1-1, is DGGITQSPKYLFRKEGQNVTLSCEQNLNHDAMYWYRQDPGQGLRLIYYSQIVNDFQKGDIAEGYSVSREKKESFPLTVTSAQKNPTAFYLCASSLNLNTEAFFGQGTRLTVV.

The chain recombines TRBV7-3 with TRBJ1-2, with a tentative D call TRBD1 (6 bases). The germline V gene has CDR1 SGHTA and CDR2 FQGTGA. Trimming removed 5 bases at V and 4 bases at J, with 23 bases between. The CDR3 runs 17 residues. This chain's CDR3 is CASSSQTGTSGLYGYTF. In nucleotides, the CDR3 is TGTGCCAGCAGCAGCCAAACCGGGACATCTGGCCTCTATGGCTACACCTTC.

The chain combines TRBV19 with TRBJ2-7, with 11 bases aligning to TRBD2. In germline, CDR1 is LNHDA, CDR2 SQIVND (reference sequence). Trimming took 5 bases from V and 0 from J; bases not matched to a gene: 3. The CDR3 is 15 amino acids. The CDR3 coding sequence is TGTGCCAGTAGTGGGACTAGCGGACACTCCTACGAGCAGTACTTC. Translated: CASSGTSGHSYEQYF.

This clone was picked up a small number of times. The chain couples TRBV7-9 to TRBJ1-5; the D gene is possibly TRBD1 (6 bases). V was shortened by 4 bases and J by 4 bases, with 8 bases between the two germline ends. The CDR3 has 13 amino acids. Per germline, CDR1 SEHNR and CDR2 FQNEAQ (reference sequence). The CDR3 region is CASSSGANQPQHF. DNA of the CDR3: TGTGCCAGCAGCTCAGGGGCGAATCAGCCCCAGCATTTT.

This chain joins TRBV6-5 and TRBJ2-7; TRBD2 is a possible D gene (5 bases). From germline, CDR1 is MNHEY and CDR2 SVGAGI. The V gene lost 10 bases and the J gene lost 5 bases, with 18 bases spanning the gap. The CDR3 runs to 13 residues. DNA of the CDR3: TGTGCCACTGGGGAGTTAGGCCCCCACGAGCAGTACTTC. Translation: CATGELGPHEQYF.

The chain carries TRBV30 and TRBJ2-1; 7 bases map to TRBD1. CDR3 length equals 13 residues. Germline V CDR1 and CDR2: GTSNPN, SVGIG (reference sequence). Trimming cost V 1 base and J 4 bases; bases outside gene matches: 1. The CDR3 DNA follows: TGTGCCTGGAGTGGGGACAGATACAATGAGCAGTTCTTC. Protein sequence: CAWSGDRYNEQFF.

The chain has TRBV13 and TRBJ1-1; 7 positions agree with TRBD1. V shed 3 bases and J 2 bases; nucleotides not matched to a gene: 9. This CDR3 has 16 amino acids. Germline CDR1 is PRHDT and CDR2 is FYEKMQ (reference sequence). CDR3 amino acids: CASSFDRVNTNTEAFF. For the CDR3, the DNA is TGTGCCAGCAGCTTTGACAGGGTAAACACTAACACTGAAGCTTTCTTT.

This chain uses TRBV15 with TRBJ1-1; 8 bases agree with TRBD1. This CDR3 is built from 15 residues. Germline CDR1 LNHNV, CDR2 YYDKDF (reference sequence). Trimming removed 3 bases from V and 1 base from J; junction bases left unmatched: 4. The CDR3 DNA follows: TGTGCCACCAGCAGGAGTGGACAGGGGAACACTGAAGCTTTCTTT. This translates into CATSRSGQGNTEAFF.